Listed here are 32 T cell receptor beta chains from one sample, sequenced in a study of STAT5B mutations in CD4+ large granular lymphocyte leukemia. The method was immunoSEQ multiplex PCR; TCRdb's version includes in-frame clones alone and lacks a portion of them. The table includes about 29,000 clones, around 72% detected once. Sequenced material: CD4+ T cells from blood buffy coats. The origin of the receptors is a human donor in good health.

This clone was seen a handful of times. This sequence joins TRBV19 and TRBJ2-7; D might be TRBD1 or TRBD2, each matching 5 bases. The CDR3 covers 15 residues. Germline CDR1 and CDR2: LNHDA and SQIVND (reference sequence). V was clipped by 9 bases and J by 2 bases, with 20 bases between them. The CDR3 DNA reads as TGTGCCAGCCGCCAGGGTTTCGGGAATACCTACGAGCAGTACTTC. Translating it yields CASRQGFGNTYEQYF.

The genes are TRBV7-9 and TRBJ1-1, with D perhaps TRBD1 (5 bases). Trimming left V 5 bases short and J 0 bases short, with 19 bases between. Germline assignment: CDR1 SEHNR and CDR2 FQNEAQ (reference sequence). The CDR3 consists of 17 residues. CDR3 region: CASSQTPGSPMNTEAFF. CDR3 coding DNA: TGTGCCAGCAGCCAAACCCCAGGGTCCCCCATGAACACTGAAGCTTTCTTT.

V is TRBV27 and J is TRBJ2-2, with D uncertain. This CDR3 region has 13 residues. Germline CDR1 is MNHEY and CDR2 is SMNVEV (reference sequence). Trimming cost V 6 bases and J 3 bases, with 8 bases left between them. As DNA, the CDR3 is TGTGCCAGCAGACCGTCTTACACCGGGGAGCTGTTTTTT. Translation gives CASRPSYTGELFF.

The chain links TRBV15 to TRBJ1-4, with TRBD1 matching over 8 bases. The J segment lost 9 bases and the V segment lost 2 bases, leaving 5 bases of the junction unmatched. This CDR3 is built from 14 residues. Germline V gene sequence: CDR1 LNHNV, CDR2 YYDKDF (reference sequence). The CDR3 here is CATSRQGADQKLFF. The DNA for the CDR3 is TGTGCCACCAGCAGACAGGGGGCCGATCAAAAACTGTTTTTT.

V usage is TRBV28 and J usage is TRBJ2-3; tentatively, D is TRBD2 (6 bases). Trimming shortened V by 5 bases and J by 0 bases, and 21 bases separated the two germline ends. Germline-derived CDR1 and CDR2 are MDHEN and SYDVKM. The CDR3 is made up of 18 amino acids. The CDR3 protein is CASSQLSFIGSSTDTQYF. CDR3 nucleotide sequence: TGTGCCAGCAGTCAACTCTCTTTTATCGGGAGTAGCACAGATACGCAGTATTTT.

The chain has TRBV4-1 and TRBJ1-6, with no clear D. Trimming removed 0 bases at V and 0 bases at J, with 9 bases between. The germline gives CDR1 MGHRA, CDR2 YSYEKL. The CDR3 extends over 17 amino acids. CDR3 in amino acids: CASSQESRGSYNSPLHF. Written as DNA, the CDR3 is TGCGCCAGCAGCCAAGAGTCGCGGGGCTCCTATAATTCACCCCTCCACTTT.

The gene calls are TRBV6-1 and TRBJ1-1; D ambiguous. The germline gives CDR1 MNHNS, CDR2 SASEGT. This CDR3 spans 13 amino acids. V lost 8 bases and J 1 base, leaving 11 bases between the germline ends. CDR3 region: CASPGPENTEAFF. The CDR3 DNA is TGTGCCAGCCCAGGACCAGAGAACACTGAAGCTTTCTTT.

This clone was seen a handful of times. This sequence joins TRBV11-2 and TRBJ2-7; 10 nucleotides agree with TRBD2. This CDR3 is built from 16 residues. Germline V gene data show CDR1 as SGHAT and CDR2 as FQNNGV. Trimming removed 1 base from V and 1 base from J; junction bases left unmatched: 4. CDR3 in DNA: TGTGCCAGCAGCTTAGCCACTAGCGGGACTTCCTACGAGCAGTACTTC. Amino acid sequence: CASSLATSGTSYEQYF.

The chain couples TRBV6-6 to TRBJ1-1; a weak D match, TRBD1 (5 bases). From germline, CDR1 is MNHNY and CDR2 SVGAGI (reference sequence). The CDR3 has 15 amino acids. V was trimmed by 7 bases and J by 2 bases, leaving 17 bases between them. CDR3 residues: CASNKPGAANTEAFF. CDR3 DNA: TGTGCCAGCAATAAACCCGGGGCAGCAAACACTGAAGCTTTCTTT.

The chain has TRBV6-6 and TRBJ2-5; unclear D gene. The germline V gene encodes CDR1 MNHNY and CDR2 SVGAGI (reference sequence). Trimming cost V 0 bases and J 5 bases, with 4 bases left between them. The CDR3 has 12 residues. The CDR3 reads CASSYSGETQYF. The CDR3 DNA sequence: TGTGCCAGCAGTTACTCGGGGGAGACCCAGTACTTC.

The V gene is TRBV4-1, the J gene TRBJ2-3; maybe TRBD2 (5 bases). Germline values: CDR1 MGHRA, CDR2 YSYEKL. The CDR3 runs to 18 residues. Trimming took 0 bases from V and 2 from J, leaving 18 bases between them. The CDR3 DNA follows: TGCGCCAGCAGCCAAGATACCCTTGGGAGAGACGACACAGATACGCAGTATTTT. Translation gives CASSQDTLGRDDTDTQYF.

This chain links TRBV6-1 with TRBJ1-1, with unresolved D. Trimming pared 7 bases from V and 0 bases from J, leaving 15 bases between. The germline CDR1 and CDR2 sequences are MNHNS and SASEGT. This CDR3 spans 15 amino acids. The CDR3 spells CASTLGYSMNTEAFF. The CDR3, as DNA: TGTGCCAGCACCCTAGGGTACAGCATGAACACTGAAGCTTTCTTT.

J is TRBJ1-1 and V is TRBV28; 8 positions match TRBD1. Germline CDR1 is MDHEN and CDR2 is SYDVKM. The CDR3 is 14 amino acids. V was pared by 6 bases and J by 5 bases, with 8 bases of the junction left unmatched. The DNA for the CDR3 is TGTGCCAGCAGAAGGACAGGGCCCGGTACTGAAGCTTTCTTT. Protein product: CASRRTGPGTEAFF.

The rearrangement links TRBV7-2 to TRBJ2-7; D is uncertain. This CDR3 is 12 amino acids long. Germline V lookup: CDR1 SGHTA, CDR2 FQGNSA. Trimming shortened V by 3 bases and J by 3 bases, and 6 bases separated the two germline ends. DNA for the CDR3: TGTGCCAGCAGCTTCCTCCGCTACGAGCAGTACTTC. Translating it yields CASSFLRYEQYF.

This sequence joins TRBV6-1 and TRBJ1-4; D gene uncertain. Germline assignment: CDR1 MNHNS and CDR2 SASEGT. The CDR3 runs to 13 residues. V was shortened by 4 bases and J by 8 bases, with 11 bases between the two germline ends. CDR3 sequence reads: CASSATRSEKLFF. In DNA, the CDR3 is TGTGCCAGCAGTGCGACTCGTTCGGAAAAACTGTTTTTT.

This chain connects TRBV7-3 to TRBJ1-1; TRBD1 is a possible D gene (6 bases). The CDR3 is made up of 13 amino acids. Germline V CDR1 and CDR2: SGHTA, FQGTGA. V was shortened by 5 bases and J by 2 bases, with 9 bases between the two germline ends. As DNA, the CDR3 is TGTGCCAGCAGCCAGGGGTTCAACACTGAAGCTTTCTTT. Its translation: CASSQGFNTEAFF.

This sequence joins TRBV7-2 and TRBJ1-3; unclear D gene. The V and J ends lost 2 bases and 0 bases respectively, with 8 bases between them. The CDR3 covers 15 residues. Germline assignment: CDR1 SGHTA and CDR2 FQGNSA. In DNA form, the CDR3 reads TGTGCCAGCAGCTTATCAACAAGCTCTGGAAACACCATATATTTT. Translated, it gives CASSLSTSSGNTIYF.

This clone was counted once. A read error may account for a junction end that differs from germline. Additional DNA sequences in this sample encode the identical CDR3. The chain links TRBV28 to TRBJ1-1, with D uncertain. The CDR3 is 13 residues long. The germline CDR1 and CDR2 sequences are MDHEN and SYDVKM. The CDR3 sequence is CASSLRRDTEAFF. The CDR3 DNA sequence: TGTGCCAGCAGTTTACGGCGAGACACTGAAGCCTTCTTT.

This clone showed up just once. This chain uses TRBV6-1 with TRBJ1-6; 8 bases are a match to TRBD1. Germline CDR1 and CDR2: MNHNS and SASEGT. The CDR3 has 16 amino acids. V gave up 3 bases and J gave up 5 bases; unmatched junction bases: 6. CDR3 in DNA: TGTGCCAGCAGTGATAACAGGGGGTTAGATAATTCACCCCTCCACTTT. This codes for CASSDNRGLDNSPLHF.

V usage is TRBV5-4 and J usage is TRBJ2-3; possibly TRBD1 or TRBD2 for D (5 bases each). Trimming took off 4 bases at V and 6 bases at J, with 15 bases between the two ends. Looked up from germline, CDR1 is SGHNT and CDR2 is YYREEE (reference sequence). The CDR3 sequence is 14 residues long. CDR3 DNA sequence: TGTGCCAGCAGCACCGGGGCCGGAGCGGATACGCAGTATTTT. Protein sequence: CASSTGAGADTQYF. The whole variable domain, filled in from reference TRBV5-4 and TRBJ2-3, reads ETGVTQSPTHLIKTRGQQVTLRCSSQSGHNTVSWYQQALGQGPQFIFQYYREEENGRGNFPPRFSGLQFPNYSSELNVNALELDDSALYLCASSTGAGADTQYFGPGTRLTVL.

CDR3 region: CASSLSGGETQYF. CDR3 bases: TGTGCCAGCAGCTTATCAGGAGGAGAGACCCAGTACTTC. The V and J genes are TRBV5-6 and TRBJ2-5; weak D call: TRBD2 (5 bases). The CDR3 runs 13 residues. From germline, CDR1 is SGHDT and CDR2 YYEEEE. The germline V and J ends were trimmed by 2 bases and 4 bases, with 9 bases remaining between them.

The chain uses TRBV11-2 and TRBJ2-1, with 11 bases fitting TRBD2. The CDR3 consists of 16 residues. V lost 5 bases, J lost 5 bases, and 8 bases stayed unmatched. Germline CDR1 and CDR2: SGHAT and FQNNGV. CDR3 nucleotides: TGTGCCAGCAGCCCCCTCCGACTAGCGGGGAACAATGAGCAGTTCTTC. Residues: CASSPLRLAGNNEQFF.

V usage is TRBV15 and J usage is TRBJ2-1; 7 bases match TRBD2. The junction had 5 bases not matched to a gene; V was cut back by 0 bases and J by 15 bases. The CDR3 totals 12 residues. Germline V CDR1 and CDR2: LNHNV, YYDKDF (reference sequence). The CDR3 reads CATSRDTGGPFF. CDR3 coding DNA: TGTGCCACCAGCAGAGATACGGGAGGTCCGTTCTTC.

The CDR3 coding sequence is TGTGCCAGCGGCACCCCCGTACGGAGAGACACTGAAGCTTTCTTT. Translation gives CASGTPVRRDTEAFF. This chain uses TRBV6-5 with TRBJ1-1; D unresolved. Germline lookup yields CDR1 MNHEY and CDR2 SVGAGI. The germline V and J ends were trimmed by 8 bases and 3 bases, with 19 bases remaining between them. The CDR3 extends over 15 amino acids.

The V call is TRBV30, the J call TRBJ2-5; tentatively, D is TRBD2 (6 bases). Trimming stripped 8 bases from V and 5 bases from J, with 18 bases between. Germline assignment: CDR1 GTSNPN and CDR2 SVGIG (reference sequence). The CDR3 loop spans 13 amino acids. The CDR3 region is CARSEGSGETQYF. The CDR3 DNA reads as TGTGCCCGCTCGGAGGGTTCTGGGGAGACCCAGTACTTC. Full variable domain (rest looked up from reference TRBV30 and TRBJ2-5): SQTIHQWPATLVQPVGSPLSLECTVEGTSNPNLYWYRQAAGRGLQLLFYSVGIGQISSEVPQNLSASRPQDRQFILSSKKLLLSDSGFYLCARSEGSGETQYFGPGTRLLVL.

Comments on this clone: At the DNA level, this CDR3 is encoded by other sequences in the same sample as well. V gene TRBV2 combines with J gene TRBJ2-3; possibly TRBD1 or TRBD2 for D (5 bases each). Trimming pared 7 bases from V and 4 bases from J, leaving 15 bases between. This CDR3 is 14 amino acids long. Germline values: CDR1 SNHLY, CDR2 FYNNEI. The CDR3 region has the DNA TGTGCCAGCACCATGGGGCGAGGGGCAGATACGCAGTATTTT. Its protein is CASTMGRGADTQYF. Variable domain in full (rest from reference TRBV2 and TRBJ2-3): EPEVTQTPSHQVTQMGQEVILRCVPISNHLYFYWYRQILGQKVEFLVSFYNNEISEKSEIFDDQFSVERPDGSNFTLKIRSTKLEDSAMYFCASTMGRGADTQYFGPGTRLTVL.

The chain carries TRBV15 and TRBJ2-1; D uncertain. V lost 0 bases and J lost 8, with 11 bases in between. CDR1 is LNHNV and CDR2 is YYDKDF in the germline V gene (reference sequence). CDR3 length equals 14 residues. For the CDR3, the DNA is TGTGCCACCAGCAGAGAATTCCCAGCGTATGAGCAGTTCTTC. Translated, it gives CATSREFPAYEQFF.

The V and J genes are TRBV10-1 and TRBJ2-3; 7 nucleotides align to TRBD2. This CDR3 has 15 amino acids. CDR1 and CDR2 (germline): WNHNN, SYGVQD (reference sequence). V lost 6 bases to trimming and J lost 0 bases; unmatched junction nucleotides: 6. CDR3 loop: CASSGGTASTDTQYF. For the CDR3, the DNA is TGCGCCAGCAGCGGGGGGACTGCTAGCACAGATACGCAGTATTTT.

CDR3 protein: CASSQAGAGETQYF. The DNA for the CDR3 is TGTGCCAGCAGCCAAGCGGGAGCAGGAGAGACCCAGTACTTC. V usage is TRBV4-2 and J usage is TRBJ2-5, with a weak D call TRBD2 (6 bases). The germline V and J ends were trimmed by 1 base and 4 bases, with 10 bases remaining between them. This CDR3 is built from 14 residues. Germline V gives CDR1 LGHNA, CDR2 YNFKEQ.

CDR3 sequence: CASSDRDRGGYTF. For the CDR3, the DNA is TGTGCCAGCAGCGACAGGGACCGCGGGGGCTACACCTTC. The gene calls are TRBV6-1 and TRBJ1-2; 7 bases align to TRBD1. The CDR3 totals 13 residues. V lost 6 bases and J lost 8; bases outside the gene matches: 9. Germline CDR1 reads MNHNS; CDR2 reads SASEGT.

Only a few counts were recorded for this clone. J is TRBJ1-5 and V is TRBV27, with D possibly TRBD1 on 5 matching bases. Germline V gene sequence: CDR1 MNHEY, CDR2 SMNVEV (reference sequence). Trimming shortened V by 3 bases and J by 5 bases, and 8 bases separated the two germline ends. This CDR3 comprises 13 residues. CDR3 sequence (DNA): TGTGCCAGCAGTTTCAGGGTATATCAGCCCCAGCATTTT. Translating it yields CASSFRVYQPQHF.

The rearrangement uses TRBV5-6 and TRBJ2-7; D gene ambiguous. With 4 bases removed from V and 4 bases from J, the gap between germline ends came to 12 bases. The germline CDR1 and CDR2 sequences are SGHDT and YYEEEE. The CDR3 covers 13 residues. The CDR3 here is CASSHVAEYEQYV. The CDR3 DNA is TGTGCCAGCAGCCACGTGGCGGAATACGAGCAGTACGTC.